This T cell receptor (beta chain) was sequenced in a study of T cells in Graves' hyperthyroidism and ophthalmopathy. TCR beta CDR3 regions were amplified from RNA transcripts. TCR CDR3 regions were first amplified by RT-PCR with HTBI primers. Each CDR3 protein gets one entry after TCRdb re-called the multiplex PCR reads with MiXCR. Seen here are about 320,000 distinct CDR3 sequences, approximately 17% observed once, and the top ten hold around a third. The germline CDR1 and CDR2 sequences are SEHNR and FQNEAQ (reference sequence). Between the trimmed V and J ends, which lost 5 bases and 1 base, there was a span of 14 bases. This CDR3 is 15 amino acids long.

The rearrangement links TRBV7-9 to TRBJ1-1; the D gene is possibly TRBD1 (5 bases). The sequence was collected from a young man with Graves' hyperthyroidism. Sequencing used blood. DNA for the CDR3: TGTGCCAGCAGCCTGGGACCTACCCAGAACACTGAAGCTTTCTTT. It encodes CASSLGPTQNTEAFF.